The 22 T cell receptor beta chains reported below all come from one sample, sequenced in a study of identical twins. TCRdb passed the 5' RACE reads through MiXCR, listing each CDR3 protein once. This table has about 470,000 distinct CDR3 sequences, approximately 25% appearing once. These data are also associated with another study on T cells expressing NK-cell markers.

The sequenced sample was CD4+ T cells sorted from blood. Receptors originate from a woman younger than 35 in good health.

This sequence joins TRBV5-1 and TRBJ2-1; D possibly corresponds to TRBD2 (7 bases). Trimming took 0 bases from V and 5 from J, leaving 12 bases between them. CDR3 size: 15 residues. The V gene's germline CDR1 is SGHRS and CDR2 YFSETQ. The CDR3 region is CASSLGGGLNNEQFF. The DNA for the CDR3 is TGCGCCAGCAGCTTGGGGGGGGGGCTAAACAATGAGCAGTTCTTC.

The CDR3 sequence: CSVGRADTGELFF. CDR3 DNA sequence: TGCAGCGTTGGCCGCGCGGACACCGGGGAGCTGTTTTTT. The J gene is TRBJ2-2, the V gene TRBV29-1; D unclear. Germline values: CDR1 SQVTM, CDR2 ANQGSEA. The CDR3 loop spans 13 amino acids. The ends were cut back, 4 bases at V and 3 bases at J, with 9 bases in the middle.

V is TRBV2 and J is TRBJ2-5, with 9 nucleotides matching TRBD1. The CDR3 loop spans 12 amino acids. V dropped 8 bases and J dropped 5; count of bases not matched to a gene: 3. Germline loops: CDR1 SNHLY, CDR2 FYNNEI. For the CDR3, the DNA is TGTGCCAGCCACAGGGGGCATGAGACCCAGTACTTC. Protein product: CASHRGHETQYF.

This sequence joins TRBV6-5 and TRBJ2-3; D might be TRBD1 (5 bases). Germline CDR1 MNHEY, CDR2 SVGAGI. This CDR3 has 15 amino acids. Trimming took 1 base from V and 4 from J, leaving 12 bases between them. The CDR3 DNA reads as TGTGCCAGCAGTTACTGGGGTACCAGGGCAGATACGCAGTATTTT. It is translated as CASSYWGTRADTQYF.

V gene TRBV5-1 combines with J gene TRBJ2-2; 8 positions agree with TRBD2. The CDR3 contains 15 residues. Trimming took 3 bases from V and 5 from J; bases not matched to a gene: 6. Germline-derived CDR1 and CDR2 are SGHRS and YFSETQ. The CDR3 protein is CASSWSGSDTGELFF. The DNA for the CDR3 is TGCGCCAGCAGCTGGAGCGGGAGTGATACCGGGGAGCTGTTTTTT.

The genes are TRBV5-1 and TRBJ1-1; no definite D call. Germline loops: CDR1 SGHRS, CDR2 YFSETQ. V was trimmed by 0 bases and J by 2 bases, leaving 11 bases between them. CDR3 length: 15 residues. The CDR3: CASSLGEWANTEAFF. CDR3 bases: TGCGCCAGCAGCTTGGGCGAGTGGGCAAACACTGAAGCTTTCTTT.

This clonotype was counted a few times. The DNA for the CDR3 is TGTGCCAGCAGTCTTACTAGGGGAGACGATACGCAGTATTTT. Encoded protein: CASSLTRGDDTQYF. This sequence joins TRBV2 and TRBJ2-3, with D perhaps matching TRBD1 or TRBD2 (5 bases each). Trimming took 5 bases from V and 6 from J, leaving 15 bases between them. This CDR3 spans 14 amino acids. CDR1 is SNHLY and CDR2 is FYNNEI in the germline V gene.

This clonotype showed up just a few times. This CDR3 is CASSLGALREQYF. The CDR3 DNA follows: TGTGCCAGCAGCTTGGGCGCACTACGGGAGCAGTACTTC. V gene TRBV5-6 combines with J gene TRBJ2-7; D call uncertain. This CDR3 is 13 amino acids long. CDR1 and CDR2 from the germline V gene are SGHDT and YYEEEE. The V end lost 0 bases, the J end lost 7 bases, and 11 bases lay between the germline ends. Complete variable domain (other parts from reference TRBV5-6 and TRBJ2-7): DAGVTQSPTHLIKTRGQQVTLRCSPKSGHDTVSWYQQALGQGPQFIFQYYEEEERQRGNFPDRFSGHQFPNYSSELNVNALLLGDSALYLCASSLGALREQYFGPGTRLTVT.

The CDR3 DNA follows: TGCAGTCTCCTTCCACTCGACGGGAGTGCCTACAATGAGCAGTTCTTC. This sequence encodes CSLLPLDGSAYNEQFF. The chain employs TRBV20-1 and TRBJ2-1; D is perhaps TRBD2 (6 bases). CDR1 and CDR2 from the germline V gene are DFQATT and SNEGSKA (reference sequence). The CDR3 runs 16 residues. V lost 8 bases, J lost 2 bases, and 22 bases lay in between.

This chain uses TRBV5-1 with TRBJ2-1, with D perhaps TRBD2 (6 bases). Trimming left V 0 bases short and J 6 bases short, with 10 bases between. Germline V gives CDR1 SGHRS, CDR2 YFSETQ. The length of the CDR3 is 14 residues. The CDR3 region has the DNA TGCGCCAGCAGCTTGGGTGGACTAAGCAATGAGCAGTTCTTC. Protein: CASSLGGLSNEQFF. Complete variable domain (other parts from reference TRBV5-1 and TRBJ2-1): KAGVTQTPRYLIKTRGQQVTLSCSPISGHRSVSWYQQTPGQGLQFLFEYFSETQRNKGNFPGRFSGRQFSNSRSEMNVSTLELGDSALYLCASSLGGLSNEQFFGPGTRLTVL.

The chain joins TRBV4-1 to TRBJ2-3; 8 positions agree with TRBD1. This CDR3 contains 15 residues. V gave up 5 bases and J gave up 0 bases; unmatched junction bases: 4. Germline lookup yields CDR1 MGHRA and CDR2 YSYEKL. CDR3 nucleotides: TGCGCCAGCAGCGGGCGGACAGGGAGCACAGATACGCAGTATTTT. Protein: CASSGRTGSTDTQYF.

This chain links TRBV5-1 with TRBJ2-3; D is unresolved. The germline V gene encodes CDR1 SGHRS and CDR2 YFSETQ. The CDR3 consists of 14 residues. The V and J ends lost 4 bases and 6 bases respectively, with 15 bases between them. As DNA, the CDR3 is TGCGCCAGCAGCACCCCGTCGCCGGGCGATACGCAGTATTTT. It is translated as CASSTPSPGDTQYF.

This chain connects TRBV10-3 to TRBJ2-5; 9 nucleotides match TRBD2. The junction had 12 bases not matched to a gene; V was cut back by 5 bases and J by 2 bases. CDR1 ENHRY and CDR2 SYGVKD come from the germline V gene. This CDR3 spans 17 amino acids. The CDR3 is CAISPAGLAGPQETQYF. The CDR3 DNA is TGTGCCATCAGTCCGGCGGGGCTAGCGGGGCCACAAGAGACCCAGTACTTC.

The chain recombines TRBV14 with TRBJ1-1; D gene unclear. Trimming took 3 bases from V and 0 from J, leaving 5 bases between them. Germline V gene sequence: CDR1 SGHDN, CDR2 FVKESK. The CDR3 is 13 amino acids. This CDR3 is CASSHGLNTEAFF. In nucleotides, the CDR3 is TGTGCCAGCAGCCACGGCCTGAACACTGAAGCTTTCTTT.

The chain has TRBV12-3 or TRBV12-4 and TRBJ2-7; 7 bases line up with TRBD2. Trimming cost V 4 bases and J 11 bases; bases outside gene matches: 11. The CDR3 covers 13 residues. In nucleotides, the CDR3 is TGTGCCAGCAGTTGGGGGACTACCAGGAGAAAGTACTTC. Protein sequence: CASSWGTTRRKYF.

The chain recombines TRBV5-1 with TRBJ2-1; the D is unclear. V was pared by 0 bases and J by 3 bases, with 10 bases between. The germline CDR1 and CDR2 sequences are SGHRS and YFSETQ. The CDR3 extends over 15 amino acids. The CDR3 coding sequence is TGCGCCAGCAGCTTGGGCAGAAACTACTACAATGAGCAGTTCTTC. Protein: CASSLGRNYYNEQFF.

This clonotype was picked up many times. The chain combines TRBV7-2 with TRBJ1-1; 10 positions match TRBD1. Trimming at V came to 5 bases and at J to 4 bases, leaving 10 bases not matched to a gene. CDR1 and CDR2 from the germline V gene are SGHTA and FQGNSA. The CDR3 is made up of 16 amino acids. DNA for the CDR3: TGTGCCAGCAGCCCTAGACAGGGGGCGTCGAGCACTGAAGCTTTCTTT. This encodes CASSPRQGASSTEAFF.

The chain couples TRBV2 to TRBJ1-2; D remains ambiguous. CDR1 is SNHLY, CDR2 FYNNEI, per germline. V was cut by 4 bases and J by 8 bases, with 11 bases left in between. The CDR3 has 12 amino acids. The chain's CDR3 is CASSVLGIGYTF. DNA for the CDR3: TGTGCCAGCAGTGTATTGGGGATCGGCTACACCTTC. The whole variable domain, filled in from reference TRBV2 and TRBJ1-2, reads EPEVTQTPSHQVTQMGQEVILRCVPISNHLYFYWYRQILGQKVEFLVSFYNNEISEKSEIFDDQFSVERPDGSNFTLKIRSTKLEDSAMYFCASSVLGIGYTFGSGTRLTVV.

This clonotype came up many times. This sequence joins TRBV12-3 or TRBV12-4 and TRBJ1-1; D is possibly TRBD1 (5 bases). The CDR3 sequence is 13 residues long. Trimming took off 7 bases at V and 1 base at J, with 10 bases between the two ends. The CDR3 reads CASNLGPNTEAFF. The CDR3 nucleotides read TGTGCCAGCAACCTGGGGCCGAACACTGAAGCTTTCTTT.

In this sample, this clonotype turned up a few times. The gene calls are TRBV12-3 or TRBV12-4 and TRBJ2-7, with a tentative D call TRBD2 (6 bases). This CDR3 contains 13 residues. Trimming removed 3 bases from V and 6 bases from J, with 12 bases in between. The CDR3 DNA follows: TGTGCCAGCAGTTTGCGGGGAGTTCGCGAGCAGTACTTC. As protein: CASSLRGVREQYF.

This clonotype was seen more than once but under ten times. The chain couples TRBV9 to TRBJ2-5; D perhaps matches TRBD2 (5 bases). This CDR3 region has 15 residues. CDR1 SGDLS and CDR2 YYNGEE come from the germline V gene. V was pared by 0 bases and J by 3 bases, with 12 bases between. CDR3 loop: CASSVGLVSEETQYF. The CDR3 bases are TGTGCCAGCAGCGTAGGCCTAGTTAGCGAAGAGACCCAGTACTTC.

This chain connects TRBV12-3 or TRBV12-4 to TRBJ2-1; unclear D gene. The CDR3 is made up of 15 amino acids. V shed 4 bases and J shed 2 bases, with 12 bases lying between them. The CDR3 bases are TGTGCCAGCAGTTCGACCCCCGCTCCCTACAATGAGCAGTTCTTC. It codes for CASSSTPAPYNEQFF.